The clone carrying this T cell receptor beta chain was found once. Priming of first-strand cDNA relied on TRAV- and TRBV-specific primers (covering alpha and beta chains). For amplifying TCRs, the PCR ran for around 20 cycles with Phusion, which was used together with a constant-region primer and the adapter on the V primers. TCRdb passed the reads through MiXCR, listing each CDR3 protein once. The profile shows around 11,000 distinct CDR3 sequences, approximately 55% of them singletons. This sample stems from a study of low-dose radiotherapy and immunotherapy resistance in tumors. At the level of the study: Treatment consisted of nivolumab 240 mg every two weeks and ipilimumab 1 mg/kg every six weeks, given intravenously to patients.

This sequence originates from a human donor with advanced metastatic prostate, ovarian, gallbladder or colorectal cancer (not recorded which). This table probably holds off-target reads from a library built for another chain.

The CDR3 reads CASSADRGYNEQFF. CDR3 DNA sequence: TGCGCCAGCAGCGCGGACAGGGGCTACAATGAGCAGTTCTTC. The V gene is TRBV5-1, the J gene TRBJ2-1; 9 bases are shared with TRBD1. The CDR3 is 14 residues long. The V gene's germline CDR1 is SGHRS and CDR2 YFSETQ. V dropped 4 bases and J dropped 3; count of bases not matched to a gene: 2.